Presented here are 27 T cell receptor beta chains from one specimen sequenced in a study of T-cell reconstitution after alpha-beta-depleted transplantation in children. This sample's TCRbeta library carried unique molecular identifier barcodes. Each CDR3 protein gets one entry after TCRdb re-called the PCR reads with MiXCR. The sample yields more than 450,000 distinct CDR3 sequences, 18% seen once. The sequencing here drew on PBMCs from the stem cell graft donor, taken from the stem cell graft. The origin of the receptors is a human donor who donated a stem cell graft to a child with acute lymphoblastic leukemia.

Only a few counts were recorded for this clonotype. The genes are TRBV20-1 and TRBJ2-7, with a tentative D call TRBD1 (6 bases). The V end was cut by 0 bases, the J end by 1 base, with 13 bases between. This CDR3 has 15 residues. CDR1 and CDR2 (germline): DFQATT, SNEGSKA (reference sequence). CDR3 nucleotide sequence: TGCAGTGCTAGAGATTGGGCAGGGGTATCCTACGAGCAGTACTTC. Translated: CSARDWAGVSYEQYF.

In its sample, this clonotype was seen many times. This chain uses TRBV12-3 or TRBV12-4 with TRBJ2-5; perhaps TRBD2 as D (7 bases). The V end lost 5 bases, the J end lost 4 bases, and 11 bases lay between the germline ends. The CDR3 totals 13 residues. The DNA for the CDR3 is TGTGCCAGCAGTCCGAGGGGGGGAGAGACCCAGTACTTC. Its protein is CASSPRGGETQYF.

The CDR3 coding sequence is TGTGCCAGCAGTGAGGCCGGGACAGGGGACACAGATACGCAGTATTTT. This encodes CASSEAGTGDTDTQYF. V is TRBV25-1 and J is TRBJ2-3; 10 nucleotides agree with TRBD1. CDR1 is MGHDK, CDR2 SYGVNS, per germline. The V and J ends lost 3 bases and 2 bases, in that order; junction bases with no gene match: 5. The CDR3 sequence is 16 residues long.

The table lists this clonotype with a few counts. The rearrangement links TRBV12-3 or TRBV12-4 to TRBJ2-3; 8 bases are a match to TRBD1. The CDR3 runs to 15 residues. Trimming took 5 bases from V and 6 from J; bases not matched to a gene: 10. CDR3 DNA sequence: TGTGCCAGCAGTCCTACGACAGGGGAAGGGGATACGCAGTATTTT. It specifies CASSPTTGEGDTQYF.

The chain links TRBV7-2 to TRBJ2-7, with a weak D call TRBD2 (7 bases). Germline V CDR1 and CDR2: SGHTA, FQGNSA. The CDR3 contains 15 residues. With 5 bases removed from V and 5 bases from J, the gap between germline ends came to 19 bases. The CDR3 DNA is TGTGCCAGCAGCCAACGGCGGGGGCCCCGCGACGAGCAGTACTTC. Residues: CASSQRRGPRDEQYF.

The V call is TRBV7-9, the J call TRBJ1-2; no reliable D call. This CDR3 has 14 residues. Trimming took off 1 base at V and 8 bases at J, with 14 bases between the two ends. The germline CDR1 and CDR2 sequences are SEHNR and FQNEAQ (reference sequence). The CDR3 DNA follows: TGTGCCAGCAGCTTAGAAGTAGGAACTTACGGCTACACCTTC. It codes for CASSLEVGTYGYTF.

This clonotype has more than one count but fewer than ten. The chain recombines TRBV12-3 or TRBV12-4 with TRBJ2-7, with 12 positions matching TRBD2. This CDR3 has 14 residues. V gave up 6 bases and J gave up 6 bases; unmatched junction bases: 6. For the CDR3, the DNA is TGTGCCAGCAGCATACTAGCGGGAGGTCTCGAGCAGTACTTC. Its protein is CASSILAGGLEQYF.

The chain is built from TRBV25-1 and TRBJ2-1; D perhaps matches TRBD1 (5 bases). This CDR3 has 15 residues. CDR1 and CDR2 (germline): MGHDK, SYGVNS. Between the trimmed V and J ends, which lost 4 bases and 5 bases, there was a span of 15 bases. CDR3 DNA sequence: TGTGCCAGCAGTGCAGGGTCTCGGTCGAACAATGAGCAGTTCTTC. Protein: CASSAGSRSNNEQFF.

The V and J genes are TRBV4-1 and TRBJ2-7; 14 positions match TRBD2. This CDR3 is 17 amino acids long. The germline CDR1 and CDR2 sequences are MGHRA and YSYEKL. V was pared by 1 base and J by 7 bases, with 9 bases of the junction left unmatched. The CDR3 spells CASSQGVGLAGGGEQYF. CDR3 sequence (DNA): TGCGCCAGCAGCCAAGGCGTAGGACTAGCGGGAGGTGGAGAGCAGTACTTC.

This clonotype turned up a few times. The V call is TRBV6-1, the J call TRBJ2-7; the D gene is possibly TRBD2 (5 bases). CDR1 is MNHNS and CDR2 is SASEGT in the germline V gene. Between the trimmed V and J ends, which lost 5 bases and 2 bases, there was a span of 13 bases. This CDR3 comprises 14 residues. CDR3 loop: CASSRGPVPYEQYF. DNA of the CDR3: TGTGCCAGCAGTCGAGGGCCAGTACCCTACGAGCAGTACTTC.

The table lists this clonotype with many counts. The chain uses TRBV7-3 and TRBJ2-3, with 11 bases fitting TRBD1. Trimming cost V 4 bases and J 6 bases; bases outside gene matches: 3. The CDR3 extends over 14 amino acids. The germline gives CDR1 SGHTA, CDR2 FQGTGA. Written as DNA, the CDR3 is TGTGCCAGCAGCTCGGGACAGGGGGGGGATACGCAGTATTTT. It yields the protein CASSSGQGGDTQYF.

This chain uses TRBV11-1 with TRBJ2-7; 7 nucleotides agree with TRBD2. The CDR3 has 14 residues. From germline, CDR1 is SGHAT and CDR2 FQDESV (reference sequence). J gave up 4 bases and V 5 bases, and 8 bases lay outside the gene matches. CDR3 DNA sequence: TGTGCCAGCAGCCGCAAGCGGGATCTTTACGAGCAGTACTTC. Translated, it gives CASSRKRDLYEQYF.

The chain uses TRBV9 and TRBJ2-1; D remains unclear. In germline, CDR1 is SGDLS, CDR2 YYNGEE. This CDR3 has 15 residues. The V gene lost 4 bases and the J gene lost 0 bases, with 11 bases spanning the gap. DNA of the CDR3: TGTGCCAGCAGCTCGGCTTATAGCTCCTACAATGAGCAGTTCTTC. Its translation is CASSSAYSSYNEQFF.

The chain uses TRBV7-2 and TRBJ2-1; D gene ambiguous. The CDR3 covers 16 residues. The germline V gene has CDR1 SGHTA and CDR2 FQGNSA. V lost 5 bases to trimming and J lost 4 bases, with 18 bases between them. The CDR3 DNA is TGTGCCAGCAGCCCCGCCCCGCGCCGGGCTTACAATGAGCAGTTCTTC. Translating it yields CASSPAPRRAYNEQFF.

V is TRBV12-3 or TRBV12-4 and J is TRBJ2-3; no clear D. Trimming left V 4 bases short and J 2 bases short, with 4 bases between. This CDR3 region has 12 residues. CDR3 sequence: CASSSVTDTQYF. DNA for the CDR3: TGTGCCAGCAGTTCTGTCACAGATACGCAGTATTTT.

This clonotype was counted at least ten times. The chain links TRBV7-2 to TRBJ2-3, with D possibly TRBD2 on 6 matching bases. The CDR3 has 12 amino acids. Germline lookup yields CDR1 SGHTA and CDR2 FQGNSA. Trimming shortened V by 3 bases and J by 9 bases, and 10 bases separated the two germline ends. In DNA form, the CDR3 reads TGTGCCAGCAGCTTTCCTAGCGTAACGCAGTATTTT. Protein sequence: CASSFPSVTQYF.

The chain links TRBV29-1 to TRBJ2-7, with TRBD1 matching 9 bases. V shed 7 bases and J 6 bases; nucleotides not matched to a gene: 16. CDR1 is SQVTM, CDR2 ANQGSEA, per germline. The CDR3 extends over 15 amino acids. Here the CDR3 reads CSALPAGTGSGEQYF. The CDR3 coding sequence is TGCAGCGCACTACCTGCAGGGACAGGGTCGGGCGAGCAGTACTTC.

On this clonotype itself: A much larger clone lies a single base off, so this may be a read error. V usage is TRBV12-3 or TRBV12-4 and J usage is TRBJ2-1, with D possibly being TRBD2 (5 bases). V shed 6 bases and J shed 9 bases, with 9 bases lying between them. The length of the CDR3 is 11 residues. The DNA of the CDR3 is TGTGCCAGCAGCGTACGGGGTGAGCAGTTCTTC. Residues: CASSVRGEQFF.

The chain combines TRBV30 with TRBJ2-7; D possibly corresponds to TRBD1 (5 bases). The CDR3 runs to 15 residues. Germline loops: CDR1 GTSNPN, CDR2 SVGIG (reference sequence). The V gene lost 0 bases and the J gene lost 3 bases, with 15 bases spanning the gap. The CDR3 sequence: CAWSVGVTGVYEQYF. In DNA form, the CDR3 reads TGTGCCTGGAGTGTAGGGGTAACAGGAGTCTACGAGCAGTACTTC. The entire variable domain, with the rest obtained from reference TRBV30 and TRBJ2-7, is as follows: SQTIHQWPATLVQPVGSPLSLECTVEGTSNPNLYWYRQAAGRGLQLLFYSVGIGQISSEVPQNLSASRPQDRQFILSSKKLLLSDSGFYLCAWSVGVTGVYEQYFGPGTRLTVT.

The sample holds a few counts of this clonotype. The chain employs TRBV6-1 and TRBJ2-1, with 9 nucleotides matching TRBD2. The ends lost 2 bases at V and 9 bases at J; junction bases unmatched: 8. Germline-derived CDR1 and CDR2 are MNHNS and SASEGT. The CDR3 is 15 amino acids. The CDR3 here is CASSELAGESGEQFF. CDR3 bases: TGTGCCAGCAGTGAATTAGCGGGAGAGTCAGGTGAGCAGTTCTTC.

The chain employs TRBV20-1 and TRBJ2-7, with 7 bases lining up with TRBD2. The CDR3 consists of 14 residues. Germline values: CDR1 DFQATT, CDR2 SNEGSKA (reference sequence). Germline trimming cut 5 bases from V and 5 bases from J; bases unmatched to any gene: 12. The DNA for the CDR3 is TGCAGTGCTTCCCGGGGAGGGAGGGTCAACGAGCAGTACTTC. It is translated as CSASRGGRVNEQYF.

The V gene is TRBV20-1, the J gene TRBJ2-3, with TRBD2 matching 10 bases. Germline V gene data show CDR1 as DFQATT and CDR2 as SNEGSKA (reference sequence). V trimming: 2 bases; J trimming: 4 bases; junction bases outside the gene matches: 6. This CDR3 region has 15 residues. This CDR3 is CSARSLAGLSDTQYF. The CDR3 nucleotides read TGCAGTGCTAGATCACTAGCGGGATTGTCAGATACGCAGTATTTT.

The V call is TRBV5-1, the J call TRBJ2-2, with 8 nucleotides matching TRBD2. CDR3 length equals 17 residues. J was trimmed by 5 bases and V by 0 bases; bases with no gene match: 9. In germline, CDR1 is SGHRS, CDR2 YFSETQ. The chain's CDR3 is CASSLVWAGGETGELFF. The DNA for the CDR3 is TGCGCCAGCAGCTTGGTTTGGGCGGGAGGAGAGACCGGGGAGCTGTTTTTT.

The gene calls are TRBV20-1 and TRBJ1-5, with TRBD1 matching 12 bases. Trimming cost V 4 bases and J 5 bases; bases outside gene matches: 6. CDR3 size: 15 residues. Germline V CDR1 and CDR2: DFQATT, SNEGSKA (reference sequence). CDR3 amino acids: CSAKGDRGLYQPQHF. CDR3 in DNA: TGCAGTGCTAAAGGGGACAGGGGGCTCTATCAGCCCCAGCATTTT.

This clonotype was seen a few times. The gene calls are TRBV11-2 and TRBJ2-2, with 8 bases aligning to TRBD1. The CDR3 totals 17 residues. Trimming cost V 4 bases and J 3 bases; bases outside gene matches: 10. CDR1 is SGHAT, CDR2 FQNNGV, per germline. The CDR3 sequence: CASSSDRGVPDTGELFF. CDR3 nucleotide sequence: TGTGCCAGCAGCTCCGACAGGGGAGTCCCCGACACCGGGGAGCTGTTTTTT.

The chain has TRBV20-1 and TRBJ2-1; D ambiguous. Germline V lookup: CDR1 DFQATT, CDR2 SNEGSKA (reference sequence). The CDR3 is 13 amino acids. V was shortened by 6 bases and J by 10 bases, with 19 bases between the two germline ends. The CDR3 spells CSAQKPGHHEQFF. As DNA, the CDR3 is TGCAGTGCGCAAAAACCCGGGCACCACGAGCAGTTCTTC.

This clonotype was detected only a few times. The chain is built from TRBV20-1 and TRBJ1-1; D is ambiguous. Germline values: CDR1 DFQATT, CDR2 SNEGSKA (reference sequence). The CDR3 is 12 residues long. V was cut by 0 bases and J by 3 bases, with 5 bases left in between. The CDR3 reads CSARDLYTEAFF. Written as DNA, the CDR3 is TGCAGTGCTAGAGATCTATACACTGAAGCTTTCTTT.